This T cell receptor (beta chain) was profiled in a study of immune evolution from preneoplasia to lung adenocarcinoma. Across the study: HLA loss of heterozygosity: roughly 6.4% AIS, around 16% MIA, roughly 30% ADC, none AAH.

Here immunoSEQ multiplex PCR was the method, and the copy in TCRdb shows in-frame clones only, minus some. There are over 14,000 clones in the sample; about four fifths occur only once, and more than 4% lies in the top ten. The germline CDR1 and CDR2 sequences are GTSNPN and SVGIG (reference sequence). Trimming left V 3 bases short and J 0 bases short, with 11 bases between. The CDR3 is made up of 14 amino acids. The V and J genes are TRBV30 and TRBJ1-2; unclear D gene. The source is a person aged 70 to 79 with lung adenocarcinoma. Sequencing was performed on FFPE minimally invasive lung adenocarcinoma tissue. CDR3 region: CAWSPRSSNYGYTF. The CDR3 DNA reads TGTGCCTGGAGCCCTAGGAGTTCTAACTATGGCTACACCTTC.